The 24 T cell receptor beta chains below were found in one sample sequenced in a study of T cells in localized non-small cell lung cancer. Assay used: immunoSEQ multiplex PCR; TCRdb lists only in-frame clones, some missing. The sample has 40,000 to 55,000 clones, 80% seen once. The sample in question was PBMCs, obtained before any cancer treatment. The receptors here all came from a woman aged 35-75 years with stage II lung adenocarcinoma.

This chain joins TRBV27 and TRBJ2-1, with 12 nucleotides matching TRBD2. CDR3 size: 15 residues. Germline CDR1 reads MNHEY; CDR2 reads SMNVEV (reference sequence). V was pared by 5 bases and J by 3 bases, with 2 bases of the junction left unmatched. This CDR3 reads CASSLAGGNYNEQFF. CDR3 sequence (DNA): TGTGCCAGCAGTCTAGCGGGGGGGAACTACAATGAGCAGTTCTTC.

This clone was seen once. The chain joins TRBV19 to TRBJ2-2, with D tentatively TRBD1 or TRBD2 (6 bases each). Deletions cut 7 bases from V and 1 base from J, with 19 bases between. In germline, CDR1 is LNHDA, CDR2 SQIVND (reference sequence). This CDR3 is 17 amino acids long. The DNA of the CDR3 is TGTGCCAGTACCAACGGGGGCCGGTCAGGGAACACCGGGGAGCTGTTTTTT. Translated, it gives CASTNGGRSGNTGELFF.

This sequence joins TRBV30 and TRBJ1-5; D unresolved. Between the trimmed V and J ends, which lost 2 bases and 0 bases, there was a span of 14 bases. Germline V gene lookup returns CDR1 GTSNPN and CDR2 SVGIG (reference sequence). The CDR3 is made up of 16 amino acids. The CDR3 coding sequence is TGTGCCTGGAGTAAGGTGGGGTACTATAGCAATCAGCCCCAGCATTTT. It yields the protein CAWSKVGYYSNQPQHF.

This chain uses TRBV5-1 with TRBJ1-1, with D tentatively TRBD1 (6 bases). Germline-derived CDR1 and CDR2 are SGHRS and YFSETQ. V was clipped by 3 bases and J by 0 bases, with 12 bases between them. The CDR3 is 15 residues long. The CDR3 region is CASSSGQLMNTEAFF. The DNA of the CDR3 is TGCGCCAGCAGCTCAGGACAGCTGATGAACACTGAAGCTTTCTTT. The full variable domain, in which reference TRBV5-1 and TRBJ1-1 provide the parts outside the CDR3, is KAGVTQTPRYLIKTRGQQVTLSCSPISGHRSVSWYQQTPGQGLQFLFEYFSETQRNKGNFPGRFSGRQFSNSRSEMNVSTLELGDSALYLCASSSGQLMNTEAFFGQGTRLTVV.

A single count supports this clone. This sequence joins TRBV7-8 and TRBJ2-1; 7 bases match TRBD1. The CDR3 is 17 residues long. Germline loops: CDR1 SGHVS, CDR2 FQNEAQ. The J segment lost 3 bases and the V segment lost 4 bases, leaving 12 bases of the junction unmatched. CDR3 DNA: TGTGCCAGCAGCTCCTTGAGACGGGGACAGATCTACAATGAGCAGTTCTTC. This encodes CASSSLRRGQIYNEQFF.

V is TRBV7-9 and J is TRBJ2-2; no definite D call. Between the trimmed V and J ends, which lost 3 bases and 0 bases, there was a span of 5 bases. CDR3 length equals 14 residues. Germline assignment: CDR1 SEHNR and CDR2 FQNEAQ (reference sequence). CDR3 DNA sequence: TGTGCCAGCAGCTTCTCTCCGAACACCGGGGAGCTGTTTTTT. Residues: CASSFSPNTGELFF.

The rearrangement links TRBV2 to TRBJ2-5, with D perhaps TRBD1 (6 bases). Germline CDR1 and CDR2: SNHLY and FYNNEI. The V gene lost 9 bases and the J gene lost 2 bases, with 10 bases spanning the gap. The CDR3 consists of 12 residues. The CDR3 DNA follows: TGTGCCAGTGGACAGTCTCAAGAGACCCAGTACTTC. This encodes CASGQSQETQYF. Full variable domain (outside the CDR3, taken from reference TRBV2 and TRBJ2-5): EPEVTQTPSHQVTQMGQEVILRCVPISNHLYFYWYRQILGQKVEFLVSFYNNEISEKSEIFDDQFSVERPDGSNFTLKIRSTKLEDSAMYFCASGQSQETQYFGPGTRLLVL.

The J gene is TRBJ2-1, the V gene TRBV30, with a possible D match to TRBD2 (5 bases). CDR3 length equals 14 residues. The germline V gene has CDR1 GTSNPN and CDR2 SVGIG (reference sequence). V was cut by 0 bases and J by 7 bases, with 13 bases left in between. Here the CDR3 reads CAWSVQTPGNEQFF. For the CDR3, the DNA is TGTGCCTGGAGTGTACAGACACCGGGGAATGAGCAGTTCTTC.

This clone was seen only once. The rearrangement links TRBV5-1 to TRBJ1-1; D not resolved. The V gene's germline CDR1 is SGHRS and CDR2 YFSETQ. The CDR3 has 15 amino acids. Trimming took off 3 bases at V and 1 base at J, with 13 bases between the two ends. The DNA for the CDR3 is TGCGCCAGCAGCTCTAGTAGCCTAACGAACACTGAAGCTTTCTTT. It yields the protein CASSSSSLTNTEAFF.

The V and J genes are TRBV30 and TRBJ1-3, with D hard to call. This CDR3 contains 12 residues. Trimming removed 5 bases from V and 0 bases from J, with 5 bases in between. CDR1 GTSNPN and CDR2 SVGIG come from the germline V gene (reference sequence). CDR3 sequence (DNA): TGTGCCTGGGCTCCCTCTGGAAACACCATATATTTT. Translating it yields CAWAPSGNTIYF.

The rearrangement uses TRBV4-3 and TRBJ2-1; D might be TRBD2 (7 bases). Per the germline V gene, CDR1 is LGHNA and CDR2 is YSLEER. The CDR3 spans 18 residues. V was shortened by 4 bases and J by 7 bases, with 26 bases between the two germline ends. CDR3: CASSPEGGEGGTWNEQFF. The CDR3 DNA is TGCGCCAGCAGCCCGGAGGGGGGCGAGGGGGGGACGTGGAATGAGCAGTTCTTC.

V gene TRBV27 combines with J gene TRBJ1-4; TRBD1 matches at 7 bases. V lost 5 bases to trimming and J lost 8 bases; unmatched junction nucleotides: 5. Germline values: CDR1 MNHEY, CDR2 SMNVEV (reference sequence). This CDR3 spans 13 amino acids. This CDR3 reads CASSQGGAEKLFF. The CDR3 nucleotides read TGTGCCAGCAGTCAAGGGGGCGCGGAAAAACTGTTTTTT.

The chain links TRBV7-3 to TRBJ1-4; no firm D call. This CDR3 region has 11 residues. Germline assignment: CDR1 SGHTA and CDR2 FQGTGA. Trimming took 4 bases from V and 8 from J, leaving 5 bases between them. The CDR3 bases are TGTGCCAGCAGCTCCTCCGAAAAACTGTTTTTT. It yields the protein CASSSSEKLFF.

The chain joins TRBV19 to TRBJ1-2; 10 bases are shared with TRBD1. There are 14 residues in the CDR3. The germline V gene encodes CDR1 LNHDA and CDR2 SQIVND (reference sequence). V lost 6 bases and J lost 3; bases outside the gene matches: 4. CDR3 nucleotide sequence: TGTGCCAGTAGGACCGGGACAGGGGACTATGGCTACACCTTC. Its translation is CASRTGTGDYGYTF.

The V gene is TRBV6-5, the J gene TRBJ1-2, with D uncertain. Trimming took off 0 bases at V and 0 bases at J, with 11 bases between the two ends. CDR3 size: 16 residues. Looked up from germline, CDR1 is MNHEY and CDR2 is SVGAGI. This chain's CDR3 is CASSYSRGRANYGYTF. In nucleotides, the CDR3 is TGTGCCAGCAGTTACTCGAGAGGGAGAGCTAACTATGGCTACACCTTC.

The V and J genes are TRBV10-3 and TRBJ2-1, with unresolved D. V was pared by 2 bases and J by 0 bases, with 5 bases between. This CDR3 has 14 amino acids. CDR1 is ENHRY and CDR2 is SYGVKD in the germline V gene. CDR3 loop: CAISEETSYNEQFF. The CDR3 nucleotides are TGTGCCATCAGTGAGGAAACCTCCTACAATGAGCAGTTCTTC.

CDR3 DNA sequence: TGTGCCAGCAGCTTAGGGAGTGGCTACACCTTC. This encodes CASSLGSGYTF. The chain uses TRBV7-9 and TRBJ1-2; no definite D call. V lost 1 base and J 7 bases, leaving 4 bases between the germline ends. The CDR3 loop spans 11 amino acids. Per germline, CDR1 SEHNR and CDR2 FQNEAQ (reference sequence).

The V and J genes are TRBV19 and TRBJ2-1, with a possible D match to TRBD1 (6 bases). Trimming pared 9 bases from V and 14 bases from J, leaving 26 bases between. Germline CDR1 is LNHDA and CDR2 is SQIVND (reference sequence). The CDR3 is 14 amino acids. CDR3 nucleotides: TGTGCCAGCACAGGGCTCAATGCTGGGGGTCTTAAGTTCTTC. Its protein is CASTGLNAGGLKFF.

This chain joins TRBV14 and TRBJ1-1; D may be TRBD1 (5 bases). Trimming removed 4 bases from V and 0 bases from J, with 9 bases in between. From germline, CDR1 is SGHDN and CDR2 FVKESK. The CDR3 is 14 residues long. This CDR3 is CASSRGWMNTEAFF. As DNA, the CDR3 is TGTGCCAGCAGCCGGGGGTGGATGAACACTGAAGCTTTCTTT.

The chain couples TRBV7-8 to TRBJ2-6, with D perhaps given as TRBD1 or TRBD2 (5 bases each). Germline CDR1 SGHVS, CDR2 FQNEAQ. The CDR3 is 15 residues long. V lost 11 bases, J lost 0 bases, and 14 bases lay in between. The chain's CDR3 is CAGEGRISGANVLTF. The DNA for the CDR3 is TGTGCCGGTGAGGGGCGCATCTCTGGGGCCAACGTCCTGACTTTC.

The chain recombines TRBV13 with TRBJ2-3; D may be TRBD2 (5 bases). The CDR3 sequence is 14 residues long. The germline V gene has CDR1 PRHDT and CDR2 FYEKMQ (reference sequence). V gave up 5 bases and J gave up 2 bases, with 11 bases separating them. The CDR3 nucleotides are TGTGCCAGCAGCCCCACGGGATACACAGATACGCAGTATTTT. Translating it yields CASSPTGYTDTQYF.

With regard to this clone: The same CDR3 is also encoded by other DNA sequences in this sample. This chain connects TRBV30 to TRBJ1-1; D ambiguous. Per the germline V gene, CDR1 is GTSNPN and CDR2 is SVGIG (reference sequence). Trimming cost V 3 bases and J 0 bases, with 11 bases left between them. This CDR3 is 14 amino acids long. This chain's CDR3 is CAWSARRLNTEAFF. CDR3 nucleotide sequence: TGTGCCTGGAGCGCCCGGCGGCTGAACACTGAAGCTTTCTTT. The full variable domain, in which reference TRBV30 and TRBJ1-1 provide the parts outside the CDR3, is SQTIHQWPATLVQPVGSPLSLECTVEGTSNPNLYWYRQAAGRGLQLLFYSVGIGQISSEVPQNLSASRPQDRQFILSSKKLLLSDSGFYLCAWSARRLNTEAFFGQGTRLTVV.

This sequence joins TRBV7-2 and TRBJ1-5; 7 bases line up with TRBD1. CDR1 is SGHTA, CDR2 FQGNSA, per germline. The CDR3 has 15 residues. With V trimmed by 3 bases and J by 4 bases, 6 bases remained unmatched. CDR3 amino acids: CASSFTGVTNQPQHF. CDR3 coding DNA: TGTGCCAGCAGCTTTACAGGGGTCACAAATCAGCCCCAGCATTTT.

This chain's CDR3 is CASSRDRVQRGGELFF. CDR3 bases: TGTGCCAGCAGCCGGGACAGGGTACAGAGGGGCGGGGAGCTGTTTTTT. This chain uses TRBV7-9 with TRBJ2-2; TRBD1 matches 9 bases. V dropped 5 bases and J dropped 7; count of bases not matched to a gene: 11. There are 16 residues in the CDR3. The germline gives CDR1 SEHNR, CDR2 FQNEAQ (reference sequence).